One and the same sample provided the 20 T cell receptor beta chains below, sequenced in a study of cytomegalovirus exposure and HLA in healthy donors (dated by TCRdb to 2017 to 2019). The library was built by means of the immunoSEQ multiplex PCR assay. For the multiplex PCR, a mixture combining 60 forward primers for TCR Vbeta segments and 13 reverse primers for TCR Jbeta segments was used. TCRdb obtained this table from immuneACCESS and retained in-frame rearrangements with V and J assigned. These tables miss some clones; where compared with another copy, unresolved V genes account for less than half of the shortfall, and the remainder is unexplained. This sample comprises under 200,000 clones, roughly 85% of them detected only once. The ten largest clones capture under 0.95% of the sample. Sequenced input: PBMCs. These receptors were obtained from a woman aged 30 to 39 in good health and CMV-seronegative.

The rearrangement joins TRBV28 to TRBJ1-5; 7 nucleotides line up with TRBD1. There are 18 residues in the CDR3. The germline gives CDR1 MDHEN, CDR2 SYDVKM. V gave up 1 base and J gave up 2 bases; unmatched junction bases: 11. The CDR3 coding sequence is TGTGCCAGCAGTTTATCCAAGCGGACAGGAGCTCGCAATCAGCCCCAGCATTTT. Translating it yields CASSLSKRTGARNQPQHF. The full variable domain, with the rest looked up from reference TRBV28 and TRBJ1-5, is DVKVTQSSRYLVKRTGEKVFLECVQDMDHENMFWYRQDPGLGLRLIYFSYDVKMKEKGDIPEGYSVSREKKERFSLILESASTNQTSMYLCASSLSKRTGARNQPQHFGDGTRLSIL.

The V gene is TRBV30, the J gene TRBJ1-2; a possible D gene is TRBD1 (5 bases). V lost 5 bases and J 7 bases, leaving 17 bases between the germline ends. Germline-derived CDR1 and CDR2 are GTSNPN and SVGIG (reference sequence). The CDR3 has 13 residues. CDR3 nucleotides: TGTGCCTGGGGACCGAGTGGGGCCAGTGGCTACACCTTC. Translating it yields CAWGPSGASGYTF.

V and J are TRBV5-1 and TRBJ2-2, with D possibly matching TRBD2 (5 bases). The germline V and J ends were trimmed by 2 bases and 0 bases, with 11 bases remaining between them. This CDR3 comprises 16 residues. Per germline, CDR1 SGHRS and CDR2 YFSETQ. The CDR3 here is CASSLVTGSNTGELFF. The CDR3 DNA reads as TGCGCCAGCAGCTTAGTAACGGGGTCGAACACCGGGGAGCTGTTTTTT.

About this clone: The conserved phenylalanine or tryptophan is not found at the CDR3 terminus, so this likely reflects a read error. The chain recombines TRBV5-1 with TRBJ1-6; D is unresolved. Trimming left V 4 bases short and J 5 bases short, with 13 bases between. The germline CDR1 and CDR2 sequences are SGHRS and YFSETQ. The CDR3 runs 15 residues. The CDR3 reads CASSTGDVHNSPLHS. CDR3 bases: TGCGCCAGCAGCACGGGAGACGTCCATAATTCACCCCTCCACTCT.

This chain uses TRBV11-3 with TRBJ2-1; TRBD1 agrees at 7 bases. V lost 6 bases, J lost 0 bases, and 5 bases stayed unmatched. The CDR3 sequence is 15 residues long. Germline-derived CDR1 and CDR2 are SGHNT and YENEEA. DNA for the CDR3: TGTGCCAGCAGTCCCAGGGGGAGCTCCTACAATGAGCAGTTCTTC. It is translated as CASSPRGSSYNEQFF. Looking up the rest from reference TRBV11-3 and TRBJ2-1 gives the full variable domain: EAGVVQSPRYKIIEKKQPVAFWCNPISGHNTLYWYLQNLGQGPELLIRYENEEAVDDSQLPKDRFSAERLKGVDSTLKIQPAELGDSAVYLCASSPRGSSYNEQFFGPGTRLTVL.

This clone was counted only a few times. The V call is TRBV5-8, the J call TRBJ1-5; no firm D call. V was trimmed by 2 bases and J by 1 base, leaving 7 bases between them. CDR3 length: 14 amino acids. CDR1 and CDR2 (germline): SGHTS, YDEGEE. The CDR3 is CASSFGESNQPQHF. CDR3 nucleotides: TGTGCCAGCAGCTTTGGGGAGAGCAATCAGCCCCAGCATTTT. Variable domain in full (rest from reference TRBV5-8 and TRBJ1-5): EAGVTQSPTHLIKTRGQQATLRCSPISGHTSVYWYQQALGLGLQFLLWYDEGEERNRGNFPPRFSGRQFPNYSSELNVNALELEDSALYLCASSFGESNQPQHFGDGTRLSIL.

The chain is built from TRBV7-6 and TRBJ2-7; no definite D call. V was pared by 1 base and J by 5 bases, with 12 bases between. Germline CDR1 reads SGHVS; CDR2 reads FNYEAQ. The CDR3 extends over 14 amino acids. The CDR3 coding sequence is TGTGCCAGCAGCTTAGGAATCGGTAGAGACGAGCAGTACTTC. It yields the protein CASSLGIGRDEQYF.

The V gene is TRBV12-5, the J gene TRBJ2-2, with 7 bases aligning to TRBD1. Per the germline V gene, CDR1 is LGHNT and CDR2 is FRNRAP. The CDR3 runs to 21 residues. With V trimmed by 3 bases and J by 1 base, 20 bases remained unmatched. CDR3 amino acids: CASGLGFGRQTGAMNTGELFF. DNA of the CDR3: TGTGCTAGTGGTTTAGGGTTCGGTCGCCAAACAGGGGCTATGAACACCGGGGAGCTGTTTTTT.

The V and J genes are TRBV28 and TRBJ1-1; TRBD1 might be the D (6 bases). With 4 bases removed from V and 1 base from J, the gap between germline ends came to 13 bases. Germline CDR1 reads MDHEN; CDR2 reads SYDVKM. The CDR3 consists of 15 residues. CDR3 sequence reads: CASSSPRGANTEAFF. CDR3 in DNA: TGTGCCAGCAGTTCCCCCAGGGGTGCGAACACTGAAGCTTTCTTT. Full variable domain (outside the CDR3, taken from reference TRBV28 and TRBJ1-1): DVKVTQSSRYLVKRTGEKVFLECVQDMDHENMFWYRQDPGLGLRLIYFSYDVKMKEKGDIPEGYSVSREKKERFSLILESASTNQTSMYLCASSSPRGANTEAFFGQGTRLTVV.

This CDR3 is CASSYDGYSYNEQFF. The CDR3 DNA follows: TGTGCCAGCAGTTACGACGGGTACTCCTACAATGAGCAGTTCTTC. The chain is built from TRBV6-5 and TRBJ2-1; D gene uncertain. CDR1 MNHEY and CDR2 SVGAGI come from the germline V gene. Trimming cost V 2 bases and J 0 bases, with 8 bases left between them. This CDR3 is built from 15 residues.

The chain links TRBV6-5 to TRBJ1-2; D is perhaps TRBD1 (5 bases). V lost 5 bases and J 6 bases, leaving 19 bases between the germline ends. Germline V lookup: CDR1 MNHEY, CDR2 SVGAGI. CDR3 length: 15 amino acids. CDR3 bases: TGTGCCAGCAGTCACCAGAGTACCAGGGCCGATGGCTACACCTTC. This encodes CASSHQSTRADGYTF.

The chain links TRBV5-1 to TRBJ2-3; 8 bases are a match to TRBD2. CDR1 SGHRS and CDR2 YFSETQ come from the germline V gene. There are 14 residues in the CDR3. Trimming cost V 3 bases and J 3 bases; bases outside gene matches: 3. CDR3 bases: TGCGCCAGCAGCTCCGGGACTAGAACAGATACGCAGTATTTT. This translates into CASSSGTRTDTQYF.

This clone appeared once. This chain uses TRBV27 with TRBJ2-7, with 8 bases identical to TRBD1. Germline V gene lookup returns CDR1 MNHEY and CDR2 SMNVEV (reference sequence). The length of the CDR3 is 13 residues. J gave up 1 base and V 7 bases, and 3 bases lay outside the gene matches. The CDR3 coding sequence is TGTGCCAGCAACGGACAGGGTTCCTACGAGCAGTACTTC. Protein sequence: CASNGQGSYEQYF.

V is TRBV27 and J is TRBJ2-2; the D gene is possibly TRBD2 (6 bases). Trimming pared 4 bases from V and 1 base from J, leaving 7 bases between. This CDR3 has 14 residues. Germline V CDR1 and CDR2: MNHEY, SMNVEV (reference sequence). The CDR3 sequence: CASSSGVNTGELFF. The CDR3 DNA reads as TGTGCCAGCAGTTCGGGGGTGAACACCGGGGAGCTGTTTTTT.

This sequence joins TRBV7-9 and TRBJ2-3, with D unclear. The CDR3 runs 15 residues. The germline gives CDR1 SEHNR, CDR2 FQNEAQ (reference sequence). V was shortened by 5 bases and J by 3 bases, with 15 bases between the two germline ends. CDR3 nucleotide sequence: TGTGCCAGCAGCCCATCCGGGTCTGGGACAGATACGCAGTATTTT. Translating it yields CASSPSGSGTDTQYF. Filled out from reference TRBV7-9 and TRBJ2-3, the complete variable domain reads DTGVSQNPRHKITKRGQNVTFRCDPISEHNRLYWYRQTLGQGPEFLTYFQNEAQLEKSRLLSDRFSAERPKGSFSTLEIQRTEQGDSAMYLCASSPSGSGTDTQYFGPGTRLTVL.

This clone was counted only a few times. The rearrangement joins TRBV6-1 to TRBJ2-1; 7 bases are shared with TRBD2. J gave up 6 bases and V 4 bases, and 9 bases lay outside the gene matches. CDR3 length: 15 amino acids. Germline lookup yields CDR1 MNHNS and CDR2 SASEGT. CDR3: CASSGRLAASNEQFF. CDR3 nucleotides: TGTGCCAGCAGTGGACGACTAGCTGCTTCCAATGAGCAGTTCTTC.

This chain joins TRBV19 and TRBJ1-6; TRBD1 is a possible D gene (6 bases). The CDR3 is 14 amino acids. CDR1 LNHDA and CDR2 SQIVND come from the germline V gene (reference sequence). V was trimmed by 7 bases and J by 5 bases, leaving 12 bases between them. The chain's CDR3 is CASNRDTHNSPLHF. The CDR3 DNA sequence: TGTGCCAGTAACAGGGACACCCATAATTCACCCCTCCACTTT.

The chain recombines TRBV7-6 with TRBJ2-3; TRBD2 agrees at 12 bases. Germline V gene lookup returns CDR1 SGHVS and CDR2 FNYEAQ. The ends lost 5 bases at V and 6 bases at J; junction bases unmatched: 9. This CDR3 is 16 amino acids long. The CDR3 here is CASSLRLAGASDTQYF. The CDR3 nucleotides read TGTGCCAGCAGCCTCAGACTAGCGGGAGCATCGGATACGCAGTATTTT.

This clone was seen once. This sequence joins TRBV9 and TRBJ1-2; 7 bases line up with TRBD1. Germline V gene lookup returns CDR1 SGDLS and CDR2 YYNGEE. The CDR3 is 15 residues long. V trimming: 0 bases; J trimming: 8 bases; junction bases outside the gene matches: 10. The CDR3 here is CASSVAQGLSGGYTF. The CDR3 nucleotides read TGTGCCAGCAGCGTAGCACAGGGGCTTTCAGGCGGCTACACCTTC.

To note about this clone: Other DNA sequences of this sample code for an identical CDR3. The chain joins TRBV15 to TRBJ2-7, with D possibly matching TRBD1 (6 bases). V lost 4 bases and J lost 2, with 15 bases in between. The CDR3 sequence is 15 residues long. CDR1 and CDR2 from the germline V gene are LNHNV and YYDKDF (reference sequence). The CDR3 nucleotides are TGTGCCACCAGCATGGAACAGGGTAACACCTACGAGCAGTACTTC. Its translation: CATSMEQGNTYEQYF.